This TCR beta chain came from a study of response to subunit inactivated influenza vaccine. Notes on the study in general: Authors proposed each seasonal influenza vaccination draws in few new T cells.

Germline loops: CDR1 DFQATT, CDR2 SNEGSKA (reference sequence). With 6 bases clipped from V and 3 bases from J, the junction kept 9 bases outside the gene matches. CDR3 length: 15 amino acids. A single record per CDR3 protein comes from TCRdb applying MiXCR to the RT-PCR reads. This table has 540,000 or so distinct CDR3 sequences, 10% to 15% appearing once. This clonotype was detected only a few times. Its specificity is not known. The chain recombines TRBV20-1 with TRBJ2-5; TRBD2 agrees at 11 bases. The sequence derives from a man aged 45-60 years who received an inactivated influenza vaccine. This specimen consisted of PBMCs from blood, obtained more than 35 days after vaccination. This CDR3 reads CSALTGLAVKETQYF. The CDR3 nucleotides are TGCAGTGCGCTCACGGGACTAGCGGTAAAAGAGACCCAGTACTTC.